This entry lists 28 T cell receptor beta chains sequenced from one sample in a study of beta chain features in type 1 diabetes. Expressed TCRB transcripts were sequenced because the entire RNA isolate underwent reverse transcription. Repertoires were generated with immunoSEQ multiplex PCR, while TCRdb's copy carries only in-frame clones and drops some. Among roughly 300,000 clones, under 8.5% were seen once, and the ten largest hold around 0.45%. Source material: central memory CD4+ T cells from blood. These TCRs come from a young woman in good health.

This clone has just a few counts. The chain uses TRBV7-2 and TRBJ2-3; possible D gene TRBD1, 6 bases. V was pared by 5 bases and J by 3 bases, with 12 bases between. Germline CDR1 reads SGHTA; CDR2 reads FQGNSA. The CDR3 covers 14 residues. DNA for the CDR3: TGTGCCAGCAGCCCAGGGGTATGGACAGATACGCAGTATTTT. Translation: CASSPGVWTDTQYF.

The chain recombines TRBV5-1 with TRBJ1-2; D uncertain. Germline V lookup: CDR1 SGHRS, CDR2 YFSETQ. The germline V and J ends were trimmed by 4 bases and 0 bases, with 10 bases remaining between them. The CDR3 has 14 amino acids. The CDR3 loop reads CASSPEGANYGYTF. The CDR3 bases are TGCGCCAGCAGCCCGGAAGGAGCTAACTATGGCTACACCTTC.

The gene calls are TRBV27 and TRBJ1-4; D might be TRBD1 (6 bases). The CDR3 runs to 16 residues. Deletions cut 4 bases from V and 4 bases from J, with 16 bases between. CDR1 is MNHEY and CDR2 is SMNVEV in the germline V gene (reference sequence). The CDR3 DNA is TGTGCCAGCAGTTATGGGGGCGCAGGGTATAATGAAAAACTGTTTTTT. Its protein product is CASSYGGAGYNEKLFF.

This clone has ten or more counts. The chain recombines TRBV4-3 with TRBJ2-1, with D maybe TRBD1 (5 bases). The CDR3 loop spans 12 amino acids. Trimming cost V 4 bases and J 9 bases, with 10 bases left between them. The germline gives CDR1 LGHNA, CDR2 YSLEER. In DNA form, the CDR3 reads TGCGCCAGCAGCCTAACCCAGGGTGAGCAGTTCTTC. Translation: CASSLTQGEQFF.

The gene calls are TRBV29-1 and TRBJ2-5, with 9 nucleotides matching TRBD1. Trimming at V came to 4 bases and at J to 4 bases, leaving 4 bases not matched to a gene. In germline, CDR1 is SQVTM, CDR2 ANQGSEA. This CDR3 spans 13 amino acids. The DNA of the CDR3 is TGCAGCGTTGCACAGGGGGCTAGAGAGACCCAGTACTTC. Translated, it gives CSVAQGARETQYF.

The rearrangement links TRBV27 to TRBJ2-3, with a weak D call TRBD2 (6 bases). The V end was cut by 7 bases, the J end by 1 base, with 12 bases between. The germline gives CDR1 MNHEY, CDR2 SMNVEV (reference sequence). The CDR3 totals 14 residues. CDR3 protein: CASKMLAGTDTQYF. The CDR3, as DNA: TGTGCCAGCAAAATGTTAGCGGGCACAGATACGCAGTATTTT.

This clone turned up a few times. Here the CDR3 DNA reads TGTGCCACCAGCACCGGGGCCGGGACAGGGGGTCCAGCCTACGAGCAGTACTTC. Protein sequence: CATSTGAGTGGPAYEQYF. The chain joins TRBV15 to TRBJ2-7, with 11 positions matching TRBD1. This CDR3 contains 18 residues. V trimming: 4 bases; J trimming: 2 bases; junction bases outside the gene matches: 13. CDR1 LNHNV and CDR2 YYDKDF come from the germline V gene (reference sequence).

CDR3 sequence: CASSLVAASIYNEQFF. The CDR3 DNA follows: TGTGCCAGCAGCTTGGTTGCAGCAAGCATCTACAATGAGCAGTTCTTC. The chain employs TRBV5-6 and TRBJ2-1; D remains ambiguous. V was cut by 0 bases and J by 3 bases, with 13 bases left in between. The CDR3 has 16 amino acids. Germline-derived CDR1 and CDR2 are SGHDT and YYEEEE.

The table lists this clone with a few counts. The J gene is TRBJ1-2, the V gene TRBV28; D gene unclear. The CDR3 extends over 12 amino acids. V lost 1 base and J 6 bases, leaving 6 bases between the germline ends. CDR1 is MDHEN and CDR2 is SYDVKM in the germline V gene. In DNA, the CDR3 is TGTGCCAGCAGTTTATACGAGGATGGCTACACCTTC. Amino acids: CASSLYEDGYTF.

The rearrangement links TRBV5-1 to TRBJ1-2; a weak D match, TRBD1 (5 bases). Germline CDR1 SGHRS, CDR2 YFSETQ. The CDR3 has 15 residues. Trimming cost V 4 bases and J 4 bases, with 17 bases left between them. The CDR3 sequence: CASSQGAGLAYGYTF. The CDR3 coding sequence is TGCGCCAGCAGCCAAGGGGCTGGGTTGGCCTATGGCTACACCTTC.

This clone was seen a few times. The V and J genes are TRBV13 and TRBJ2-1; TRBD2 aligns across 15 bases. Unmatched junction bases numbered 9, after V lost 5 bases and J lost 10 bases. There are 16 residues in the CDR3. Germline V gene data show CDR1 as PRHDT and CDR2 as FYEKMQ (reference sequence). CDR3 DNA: TGTGCCAGCAGCCTGTGGACTAGCGGGAGGGCCTGGGAGCAGTTCTTC. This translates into CASSLWTSGRAWEQFF. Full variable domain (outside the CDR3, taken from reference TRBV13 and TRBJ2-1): AAGVIQSPRHLIKEKRETATLKCYPIPRHDTVYWYQQGPGQDPQFLISFYEKMQSDKGSIPDRFSAQQFSDYHSELNMSSLELGDSALYFCASSLWTSGRAWEQFFGPGTRLTVL.

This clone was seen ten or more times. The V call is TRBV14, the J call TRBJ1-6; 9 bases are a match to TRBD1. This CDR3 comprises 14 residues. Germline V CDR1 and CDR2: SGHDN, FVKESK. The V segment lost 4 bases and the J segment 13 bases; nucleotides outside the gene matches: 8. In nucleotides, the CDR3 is TGTGCCAGCAGCCCTTCAGAAACAGGGGGCCCCCTCCACTTT. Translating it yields CASSPSETGGPLHF.

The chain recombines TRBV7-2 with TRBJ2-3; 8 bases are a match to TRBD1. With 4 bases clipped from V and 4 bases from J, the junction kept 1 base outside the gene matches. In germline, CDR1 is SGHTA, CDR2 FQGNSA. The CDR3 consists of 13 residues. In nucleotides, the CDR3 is TGTGCCAGCAGCTGGACAGGGCCAGATACGCAGTATTTT. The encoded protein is CASSWTGPDTQYF.

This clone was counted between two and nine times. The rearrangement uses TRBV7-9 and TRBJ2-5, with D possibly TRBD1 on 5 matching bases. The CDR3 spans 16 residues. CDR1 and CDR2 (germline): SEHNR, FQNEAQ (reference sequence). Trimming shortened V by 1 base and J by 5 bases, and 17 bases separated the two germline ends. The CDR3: CASSLEGWGGAETQYF. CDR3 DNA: TGTGCCAGCAGCTTAGAAGGTTGGGGCGGTGCGGAGACCCAGTACTTC.

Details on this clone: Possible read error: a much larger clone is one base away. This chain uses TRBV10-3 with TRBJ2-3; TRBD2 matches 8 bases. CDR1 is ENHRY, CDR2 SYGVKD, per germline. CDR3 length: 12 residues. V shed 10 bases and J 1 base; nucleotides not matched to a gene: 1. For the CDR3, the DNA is TGTGCCACGACTAGCGGCACAGATACGCAGTATTTT. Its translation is CATTSGTDTQYF.

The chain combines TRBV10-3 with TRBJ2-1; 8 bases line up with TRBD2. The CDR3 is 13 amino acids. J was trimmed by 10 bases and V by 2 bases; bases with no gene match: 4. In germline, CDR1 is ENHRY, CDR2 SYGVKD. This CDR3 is CAISETTSGEQFF. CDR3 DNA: TGTGCCATCAGTGAGACTACTAGCGGAGAGCAGTTCTTC.

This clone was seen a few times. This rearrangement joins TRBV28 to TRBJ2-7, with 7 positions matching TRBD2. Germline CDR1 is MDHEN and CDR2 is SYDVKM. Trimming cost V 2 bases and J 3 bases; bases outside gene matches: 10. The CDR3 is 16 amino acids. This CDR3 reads CASSLRLADPHYEQYF. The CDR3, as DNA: TGTGCCAGCAGTTTACGTCTAGCGGACCCCCACTACGAGCAGTACTTC.

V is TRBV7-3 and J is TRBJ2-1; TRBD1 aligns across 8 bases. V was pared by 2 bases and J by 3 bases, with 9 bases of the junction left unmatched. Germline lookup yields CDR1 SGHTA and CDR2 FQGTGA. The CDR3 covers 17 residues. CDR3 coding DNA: TGTGCCAGCAGCTTAGGACAGGGAGGAGGGGGCTACAATGAGCAGTTCTTC. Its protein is CASSLGQGGGGYNEQFF.

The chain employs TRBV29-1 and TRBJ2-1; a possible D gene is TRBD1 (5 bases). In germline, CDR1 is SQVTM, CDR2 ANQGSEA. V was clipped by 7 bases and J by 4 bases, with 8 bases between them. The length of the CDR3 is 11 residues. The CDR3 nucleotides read TGCAGCGCCGACAGTTACAATGAGCAGTTCTTC. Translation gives CSADSYNEQFF.

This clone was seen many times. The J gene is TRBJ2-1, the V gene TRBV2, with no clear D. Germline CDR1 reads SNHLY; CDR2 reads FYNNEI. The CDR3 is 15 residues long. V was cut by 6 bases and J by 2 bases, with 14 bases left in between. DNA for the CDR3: TGTGCCAGCAGCGCAAGGAGTTTTCCCTACAATGAGCAGTTCTTC. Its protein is CASSARSFPYNEQFF.

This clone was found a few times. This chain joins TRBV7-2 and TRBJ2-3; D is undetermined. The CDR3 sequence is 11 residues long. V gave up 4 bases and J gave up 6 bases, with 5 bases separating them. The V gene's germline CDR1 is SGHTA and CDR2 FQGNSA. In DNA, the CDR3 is TGTGCCAGCAGCTCTCAGGATACGCAGTATTTT. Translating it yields CASSSQDTQYF.

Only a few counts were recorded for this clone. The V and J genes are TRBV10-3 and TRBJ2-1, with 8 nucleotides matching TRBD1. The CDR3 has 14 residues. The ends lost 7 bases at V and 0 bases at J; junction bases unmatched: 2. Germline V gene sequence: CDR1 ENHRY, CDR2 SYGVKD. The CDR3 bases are TGTGCCATCACCGGGACAGGCTCCTACAATGAGCAGTTCTTC. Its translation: CAITGTGSYNEQFF.

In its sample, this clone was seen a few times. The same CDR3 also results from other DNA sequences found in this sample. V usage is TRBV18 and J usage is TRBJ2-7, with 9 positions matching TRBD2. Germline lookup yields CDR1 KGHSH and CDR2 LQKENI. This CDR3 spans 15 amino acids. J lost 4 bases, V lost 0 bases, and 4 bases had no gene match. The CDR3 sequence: CASSPPASGVYEQYF. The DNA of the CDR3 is TGTGCCAGCTCACCACCGGCTAGCGGGGTTTACGAGCAGTACTTC.

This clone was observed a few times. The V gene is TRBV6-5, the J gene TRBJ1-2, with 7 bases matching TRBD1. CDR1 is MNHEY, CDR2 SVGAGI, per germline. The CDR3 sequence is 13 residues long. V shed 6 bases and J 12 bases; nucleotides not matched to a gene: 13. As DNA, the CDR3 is TGTGCCAGCAGAGGGCAGGGGGAGTGGAAAGACACCTTC. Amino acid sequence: CASRGQGEWKDTF.

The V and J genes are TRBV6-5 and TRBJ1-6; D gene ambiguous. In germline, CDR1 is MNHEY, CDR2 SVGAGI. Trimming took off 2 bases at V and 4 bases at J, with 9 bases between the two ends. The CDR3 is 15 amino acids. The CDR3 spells CASSYRLPYNSPLHF. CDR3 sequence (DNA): TGTGCCAGCAGTTACCGTCTGCCATATAATTCACCCCTCCACTTT.

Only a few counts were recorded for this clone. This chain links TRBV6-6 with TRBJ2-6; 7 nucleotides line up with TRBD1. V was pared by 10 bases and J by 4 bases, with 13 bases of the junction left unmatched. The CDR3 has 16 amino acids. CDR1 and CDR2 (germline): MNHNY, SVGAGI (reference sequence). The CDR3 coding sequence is TGTGCCATCAGGGGCACAGGGGCGGCAGGGGCCAACGTCCTGACTTTC. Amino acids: CAIRGTGAAGANVLTF.

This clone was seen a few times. CDR3 residues: CASSLARRDTQYF. CDR3 coding DNA: TGTGCCAGCAGCTTAGCGAGACGGGATACGCAGTATTTT. This chain connects TRBV7-6 to TRBJ2-3; D not certain. Trimming removed 0 bases at V and 6 bases at J, with 7 bases between. Germline V lookup: CDR1 SGHVS, CDR2 FNYEAQ. CDR3 length: 13 residues. Full variable domain (missing parts from reference TRBV7-6 and TRBJ2-3): GAGVSQSPRYKVTKRGQDVALRCDPISGHVSLYWYRQALGQGPEFLTYFNYEAQQDKSGLPNDRFSAERPEGSISTLTIQRTEQRDSAMYRCASSLARRDTQYFGPGTRLTVL.

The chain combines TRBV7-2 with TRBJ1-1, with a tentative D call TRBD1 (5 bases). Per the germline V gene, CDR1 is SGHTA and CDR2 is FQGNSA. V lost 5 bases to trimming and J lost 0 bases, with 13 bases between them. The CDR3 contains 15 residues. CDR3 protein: CASSPAGTVNTEAFF. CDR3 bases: TGTGCCAGCAGCCCTGCAGGGACGGTGAACACTGAAGCTTTCTTT.